The entry below describes one T cell receptor beta chain. The PCR contained 60 Vbeta and 13 Jbeta primers. Using immunoSEQ multiplex PCR, the repertoire was profiled, and TCRdb retains in-frame clones only, with some absent. In the table there are more than 150,000 clones, 75% to 85% of which are singletons. The sample originates from a study of cytomegalovirus exposure and HLA in healthy donors. The receptor was isolated from a boy aged 5-17 years in good health and CMV-seronegative. The sequenced sample was PBMCs.

The CDR3 spells CASSASGSTGELFF. The CDR3 region has the DNA TGTGCCAGCAGTGCTAGCGGGAGCACCGGGGAGCTGTTTTTT. The rearrangement uses TRBV6-4 and TRBJ2-2; 10 bases align to TRBD2. V trimming: 4 bases; J trimming: 4 bases; junction bases outside the gene matches: 0. Germline assignment: CDR1 MRHNA and CDR2 SNTAGT. This CDR3 region has 14 residues.